The rows below give T cell receptor beta chains drawn from one sample of a study of T cells in Graves' hyperthyroidism and ophthalmopathy. MiXCR, run by TCRdb on the multiplex PCR reads, gives a single entry per CDR3 protein. Altogether under 250,000 distinct CDR3 sequences are present, around 25% being singletons, with the ten largest covering approximately 32%. Sequencing was carried out using blood. The source of these receptors is a woman in her thirties or forties with Graves' ophthalmopathy. CDR3s include the opening cysteine and the closing phenylalanine or tryptophan. A D gene is named only where the DNA matches it firmly. A clone size is listed for some rows: how often the clone was seen (once, few, many), or a class if it is expanded.

d_call j_call v_call clone_size cdr3_nt cdr3_aa
TRBD1 TRBJ1-1 TRBV10-3 few TGTGCCATCAGTGAGCCCGGGGGAAGGGGGCGAGGGAACACTGAAGCTTTCTTT CAISEPGGRGRGNTEAFF
. TRBJ2-1 TRBV28 . TGTGCCAGCAGTTCACCCCAGGGGGGATCAAACAATGAGCAGTTCTTC CASSSPQGGSNNEQFF
TRBD1 TRBJ1-2 TRBV7-9 many TGTGCCAGCAGCTTCGGACAGGGCAACTATGGCTACACCTTC CASSFGQGNYGYTF
TRBD2 TRBJ2-2 TRBV19 many TGTGCCAGTAGTGCGGGACTACCTGCTTACCTCACCCGGGAGCTGTTTTTT CASSAGLPAYLTRELFF
. TRBJ2-4 TRBV29-1 many TGCAGCGTTGATACGGGGGAGGAGCCCTCAGCCAAAAACATTCAGTACTTC CSVDTGEEPSAKNIQYF
. TRBJ1-1 TRBV7-9 many TGTGCCAGCACCGGGTTGTCGAACACTGAAGCTTTCTTT CASTGLSNTEAFF
TRBD2 TRBJ2-5 TRBV5-1 many TGCGCCAGCAGCTTGGATTTGCCGGGACTAGGCCGCGGAGAGACCCAGTACTTC CASSLDLPGLGRGETQYF
TRBD2 TRBJ2-7 TRBV12-3/TRBV12-4 many TGTGCCAGCAGTTTCTCCAGGACTAGCGGGAGGCCCTACGAGCAGTACTTC CASSFSRTSGRPYEQYF
TRBD2 TRBJ2-7 TRBV6-4 many TGTGCCAGCAGTGACCTCCAATGTAGTAGCGGGAGGATCTACGAGCAGTACTTC CASSDLQCSSGRIYEQYF
TRBD1 TRBJ1-3 TRBV7-2 many TGTGCCAGCAGCTCCCAGGGGGGAAATGGAAACACCATATATTTT CASSSQGGNGNTIYF
. TRBJ2-5 TRBV4-1 many TGCGCCAGCAGCCAAGTAGTGGGGGAGACCCAGTACTTC CASSQVVGETQYF
TRBD2 TRBJ2-5 TRBV19 many TGTGCCAGTAGTATAGACCCAGCGGGGGTCCAAGAGACCCAGTACTTC CASSIDPAGVQETQYF
. TRBJ2-5 TRBV20-1 . TGCAGTGCTACGGGGGCACGGGAGACCCAGTACTTC CSATGARETQYF
. TRBJ2-2 TRBV19 many TGTGCCAGTTCTCGCCAAACCGGGGAGCTGTTTTTT CASSRQTGELFF
. TRBJ1-1 TRBV27 many TGTGCCAGCAGTTTAGGGGGATGGGGGGATTCAACTGAAGCTTTCTTT CASSLGGWGDSTEAFF
TRBD1 TRBJ1-1 TRBV5-1 many TGCGCCAGCAGCAGGGGACAGGGGGCGTCTGAAGCTTTCTTT CASSRGQGASEAFF
. TRBJ1-3 TRBV5-1 many TGCGCCAGCAGCCTTGGGCGACAGCCTGGAAACACCATATATTTT CASSLGRQPGNTIYF
. TRBJ2-2 TRBV7-3 many TGTGCCAGCAGCTTGAAAAAAACGAACACCGGGGAGCTGTTTTTT CASSLKKTNTGELFF
. TRBJ1-1 TRBV11-3 . TGTGCCAGCAGCTTAAACAGGGTAGGCGCTGAAGCTTTCTTT CASSLNRVGAEAFF
. TRBJ1-1 TRBV12-3/TRBV12-4 many TGTGCCAGCAGTTTTTTACAGGGTAACACTGAAGCTTTCTTT CASSFLQGNTEAFF
. TRBJ1-2 TRBV10-3 many TGTGCCATCAGTGATGGTGGGGACATAACCTTATTTTATGGCTACACCTTC CAISDGGDITLFYGYTF
. TRBJ1-1 TRBV12-3/TRBV12-4 many TGTGCCAGCAGTTTCGGGGGAGCCGCTGAAGCTTTCTTT CASSFGGAAEAFF
TRBD2 TRBJ2-5 TRBV20-1 many TGCAGTGCTAGAACCGGGACTAGGATATTGGAGACCCAGTACTTC CSARTGTRILETQYF
. TRBJ2-2 TRBV28 many TGTGCCAGCAGCCCGACTAGGGGAGACACCGGGGAGCTGTTTTTT CASSPTRGDTGELFF
TRBD2 TRBJ2-5 TRBV7-9 . TGTGCCAGCAGCCCAAAGGGACTAGCGGGAGCGACCCAGTACTTC CASSPKGLAGATQYF
TRBD1 TRBJ2-7 TRBV10-3 many TGTGCCATCAGTGTGACGGACAGGGCGGGCTACGAGCAGTACTTC CAISVTDRAGYEQYF
. TRBJ2-7 TRBV28 many TGTGCCAGCAGTTTTCGGGCGGGGATCTACGAGCAGTACTTC CASSFRAGIYEQYF
. TRBJ1-2 TRBV12-3/TRBV12-4 . TGTGCCAGCAGTTTAAGGAGGGGAGTCGGGGGCTACACCTTC CASSLRRGVGGYTF
. TRBJ2-5 TRBV7-9 many TGTGCCAGCAGCCCAGCCGGAGGGCTTGGCCAAGAGACCCAGTACTTC CASSPAGGLGQETQYF
TRBD1 TRBJ2-7 TRBV9 many TGTGCCAGCAGCGTAGAGGGACAGGGGGCCCACGAGCAGTACTTC CASSVEGQGAHEQYF
TRBD2 TRBJ2-7 TRBV11-1 many TGTGCCAGCAGCTCTCCCATCTCACTAGCGGGAGCTGGCGAGCAGTACTTC CASSSPISLAGAGEQYF
TRBD1 TRBJ1-3 TRBV28 many TGTGCCAGCAGTTTAAGTAAGGATCCGGGACAGTCTGGAAACACCATATATTTT CASSLSKDPGQSGNTIYF
TRBD2 TRBJ2-7 TRBV11-1 many TGTGCCAGCAGCTTAGCCGGGACTAGCGGGAGAGGCGAGCAGTACTTC CASSLAGTSGRGEQYF
. TRBJ2-5 TRBV28 many TGTGCCAGCAGTGTGACACCAAGGGAGACCCAGTACTTC CASSVTPRETQYF
. TRBJ1-2 TRBV6-5 many TGTGCCAGCAGTTACTCAGCGCGCGGTATGGATGGCTACACCTTC CASSYSARGMDGYTF
TRBD1 TRBJ1-1 TRBV20-1 many TGCAGTGCTCAACAGGGGTACACTGAAGCTTTCTTT CSAQQGYTEAFF
. TRBJ2-2 TRBV27 many TGTGCCAGCAGTTTAACCCGACAGACCGGGGAGCTGTTTTTT CASSLTRQTGELFF
. TRBJ2-7 TRBV9 . TGTGCCAGCAGCGTAGGGGTCTTAACTACTTACGAGCAGTACTTC CASSVGVLTTYEQYF